These T cell receptor beta chains were read from a single sample in a study of blood T cells in healthy people across ages. TCRdb passed the 5' RACE reads through MiXCR, listing each CDR3 protein once. The sample records roughly 730,000 distinct CDR3 sequences, 45% to 70% being singletons. The specimen was blood. These receptor sequences come from a man aged 35 to 55 in good health. Each CDR3 is given with its conserved first and last residue.

V	J	CDR3
TRBV5-1	TRBJ1-6	CASSFRRDTHSPLHF
TRBV11-3	TRBJ2-3	CASLSGGTDTQYF
TRBV28	TRBJ2-7	CASRNPGLAGAPYEQYF
TRBV4-2	TRBJ1-5	CASSQEKEGNQPQHF
TRBV20-1	TRBJ1-2	CSARPGPDNYGYTF
TRBV12-3/TRBV12-4	TRBJ2-4	CASSPGQGANIQYF
TRBV29-1	TRBJ2-3	CSAVSVTDTQYF
TRBV20-1	TRBJ1-1	CSASRTAEAFF
TRBV29-1	TRBJ1-1	CSVGGDRQAFF
TRBV6-5	TRBJ1-2	CASSYVQGYGYTF
TRBV20-1	TRBJ2-5	CSASPIDRGLIETQYF
TRBV5-1	TRBJ2-6	CASSLDVGANVLTF
TRBV12-3/TRBV12-4	TRBJ1-1	CASSRGQMNTEAFF
TRBV7-9	TRBJ2-5	CASSFIFGITSGGIKGTQYF
TRBV7-8	TRBJ2-3	CASSLAELRSSTDTQYF
TRBV6-6	TRBJ2-2	CASSYSATPSTGELFF
TRBV20-1	TRBJ2-1	CSARPGMGYNEQFF
TRBV7-9	TRBJ2-5	CASSLEQSRGTYQETQYF
TRBV7-9	TRBJ2-7	CASVFGYEQYF
TRBV29-1	TRBJ1-4	CSAGQTTNEKLFF
TRBV7-3	TRBJ2-2	CASSTPSGSVTGELFF
TRBV7-2	TRBJ2-3	CASSLAHSGRADTQYF
TRBV29-1	TRBJ2-5	CSVANLSHYQETQYF
TRBV5-1	TRBJ1-6	CASSLEGDSDSPLHF
TRBV29-1	TRBJ2-5	CSVLNSGTGGRETQYF
TRBV5-1	TRBJ2-3	CASSSESRTDTQYF
TRBV6-2/TRBV6-3	TRBJ1-1	CASRQLGDRGVSAFF
TRBV2	TRBJ1-5	CASSRGPEKQPQHF
TRBV27	TRBJ1-2	CASSIEPGFGYTF
TRBV7-6	TRBJ2-2	CASSGPENRAGGELFF
TRBV3-1	TRBJ1-2	CASSQDTGLCGYTF
TRBV4-3	TRBJ2-3	CASSQDAGAADTQYF
TRBV4-2	TRBJ2-7	CASSQVTATYEQYF
TRBV2	TRBJ2-1	CASAESSYNEQFF
TRBV13	TRBJ2-7	CANSSIAGRSYEQYF
TRBV7-9	TRBJ1-6	CASSPPSAGNSPLHF
TRBV7-2	TRBJ2-7	CASSAIAGTYEQYF
TRBV5-1	TRBJ2-4	CASSQQAGLAKNIQYF
TRBV2	TRBJ2-1	CASRATSGYYNEQFF
TRBV20-1	TRBJ2-7	CSARSISEQYF
TRBV10-3	TRBJ2-3	CAISELSGQGQLISTDTQYF
TRBV7-9	TRBJ2-7	CASSHSSGQGAYEQYF
TRBV7-2	TRBJ2-3	CASSLSGRTDTQYF
TRBV28	TRBJ1-6	CASSFDRADDSPLHF
TRBV3-1	TRBJ2-7	CASSPARSGDFSYEQYF
TRBV7-9	TRBJ1-2	CASSPPGQGGDGYTF
TRBV20-1	TRBJ2-3	CSAQGWADTQYF
TRBV7-2	.	CASSLVSAQSSYEQYF
TRBV9	TRBJ2-7	CASSVAPDGYEQYF
TRBV4-3	TRBJ1-5	CASSQDRRGMGNQPQHF
TRBV25-1	.	CASSEFGGAGSDYEQYF
TRBV10-2	TRBJ1-2	CASGEGVDYGYTF
TRBV4-2	TRBJ1-6	CASSQPLATEGAAPLHF
TRBV24-1	TRBJ2-3	CATSAEGFADTQYF